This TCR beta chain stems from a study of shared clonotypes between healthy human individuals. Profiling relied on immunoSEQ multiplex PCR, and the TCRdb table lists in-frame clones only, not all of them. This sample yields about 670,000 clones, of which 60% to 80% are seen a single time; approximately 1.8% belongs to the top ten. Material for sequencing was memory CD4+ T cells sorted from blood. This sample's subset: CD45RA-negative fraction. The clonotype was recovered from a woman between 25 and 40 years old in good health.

The CDR3 region is CASSFVMDREQYF. The CDR3 DNA follows: TGTGCCAGCAGTTTCGTTATGGATCGCGAGCAGTACTTC. V usage is TRBV7-9 and J usage is TRBJ2-7; D remains unclear. The CDR3 runs 13 residues. Germline values: CDR1 SEHNR, CDR2 FQNEAQ (reference sequence). V was trimmed by 6 bases and J by 6 bases, leaving 15 bases between them.